This TCR beta chain was profiled in a study of T cells expressing NK-cell markers (dated by TCRdb to 2020 to 2022). Context from the whole study: TCR beta-chain repertoires were profiled in sorted CD3+CD56+NKG2C+, CD3+CD56+NKG2C- and CD3+CD56-NKG2C+ T-cell subsets from about 8 donors. Seven of the eight sequenced donors were HCMV-seropositive and one was HCMV-seronegative. All eight donors whose samples were sequenced were randomly selected healthy volunteers, three of them men and five women. Illumina HiSeq 2000/2500, MiSeq or NextSeq was used to sequence libraries as 2 x 150 bp reads. The investigation overall reported the following: Those dominant clonotypes were again the most abundant among CD3+CD56-NKG2C+ cells in a few donors, at about 25-60.1%. Whether the expanded NKG2C-expressing T cell clones were specific for HCMV antigens was left unclear. In over 5 donors, the dominant CD3+CD56+NKG2C+ clonotypes were among the top 10 CD8+ clonotypes and accounted for roughly 1.0-7.0% of CD8+ T cells.

The instrument given in TCRdb is Illumina HiSeq 2000. TCR beta cDNA libraries were made by 5'RACE template switching that added a universal primer site and unique molecular identifiers. cDNA synthesis was primed from the TCR beta constant segment and was followed by two successive PCR amplification steps. Per the source publication's procedure: MIGEC was used to demultiplex reads and group reads by UMI, and MiTCR was used to assemble and quantify clonotypes. To exclude erroneous sequences, any TCR cDNA sequence not supported by at least two reads was discarded. The tcR package was used for downstream repertoire analysis, and clonotypes were matched between fractions using CDR3 nucleotide sequence together with V segment. VDJmatch was used to annotate antigen specificity against VDJdb, with one amino acid substitution in CDR3 allowed. Following TCRdb reprocessing, every CDR3 protein sequence forms one entry, and DNA is not provided. In this record, the V and J calls reflect TCRdb's handling and not the investigators' own analysis. The sample's table covers more than 250,000 distinct CDR3 sequences. Under 0.5% of the sample comes from the top ten.

Concerning this clonotype itself: The antigen it recognizes is unknown.

To determine HCMV serostatus, a commercial ELISA kit was used to detect HCMV-specific IgG in serum. Peripheral blood mononuclear cells were isolated from blood by Ficoll density gradient centrifugation. Spanning cysteine to phenylalanine, the CDR3 consists of 15 amino acids. Nucleotide data are not available. CDR1 is given as KGHDR and CDR2 as SFDVKD, both from the germline V gene. Recombination linked TRBV24-1 to TRBJ2-1. Sequenced sample: blood T cells: a sorted CD56 or NKG2C T cell subset, CD4+ or CD8+ T cells, or bulk PBMC T cells (not recorded which). The TCR sequence derives from a man in his late teens or twenties in good health. Donor details come from another sample of the same person, matched by shared clones. The encoded CDR3 is CATSTSSGAYNEQFF.